This section outlines one T cell receptor (beta chain) sequence together with its context. Reverse transcription of all isolated RNA meant that expressed TCRB transcripts were sequenced. Sequencing used immunoSEQ multiplex PCR; TCRdb keeps in-frame clones, though not all of them. In the table there are 160,000 or so clones, roughly 9.1% of which are singletons. These data come from a study of beta chain features in type 1 diabetes. The sample comprised central memory CD4+ T cells from blood. The sequence derives from a woman aged 18-35 years in good health.

Here the CDR3 DNA reads TGTGCCAGCAGCTTAGGGGACAATACCCAAGAGACCCAGTACTTC. It codes for CASSLGDNTQETQYF. The genes are TRBV5-8 and TRBJ2-5, with a tentative D call TRBD1 (6 bases). Deletions cut 2 bases from V and 1 base from J, with 12 bases between. The CDR3 extends over 15 amino acids. Germline-derived CDR1 and CDR2 are SGHTS and YDEGEE.